The sequence of this T cell receptor (beta chain) was determined in a study of post-analysis software for immune sequencing data. The table lists this clonotype with a few counts. As yet, its antigen is unknown. Study-level points and caveats: Patients used several TRBV segments, including TRBV5-6, TRBV5-1 and TRBV20-1, more often than controls.

Germline values: CDR1 SGHTA, CDR2 FQGTGA. The ends were cut back, 3 bases at V and 7 bases at J, with 9 bases in the middle. The CDR3 loop spans 13 amino acids. Libraries were made from TCR beta cDNA, and they carried unique molecular identifiers. TCRdb processed the PCR reads anew with MiXCR; each CDR3 protein has one entry. Of roughly 200,000 distinct CDR3 sequences listed, around 30% are singletons. The J gene is TRBJ2-2, the V gene TRBV7-3; no clear D gene. The sample consisted of blood. This receptor was obtained from a girl younger than 18 with multiple sclerosis. CDR3 bases: TGTGCCAGCAGCTTTAAAGATGGCGGGGAGCTGTTTTTT. Its protein is CASSFKDGGELFF.